The 17 T cell receptor beta chains listed next were all sequenced from one sample in a study of blood T cell repertoires in COVID-19. Clones were read by immunoSEQ multiplex PCR, and TCRdb kept only the in-frame ones, dropping some. The table records 35,000 to 55,000 clones, nearly 70% of them present only once. The sequenced sample consisted of peripheral blood. These receptors all come from an elderly man with acute or convalescent COVID-19.

The chain combines TRBV28 with TRBJ1-1; 9 bases line up with TRBD1. The V gene's germline CDR1 is MDHEN and CDR2 SYDVKM. The trim removed 5 bases at V and 3 bases at J, leaving 13 bases unmatched. The CDR3 has 17 amino acids. CDR3 residues: CASSGYRTGEGYTEAFF. The CDR3 DNA sequence: TGTGCCAGCAGTGGGTACCGGACAGGGGAGGGATACACTGAAGCTTTCTTT.

The genes are TRBV5-8 and TRBJ1-2; unclear D gene. The CDR3 totals 14 residues. V lost 3 bases, J lost 3 bases, and 12 bases lay in between. In germline, CDR1 is SGHTS, CDR2 YDEGEE. This chain's CDR3 is CASSWAGLDYGYTF. CDR3 nucleotides: TGTGCCAGCAGCTGGGCGGGTTTGGACTATGGCTACACCTTC.

The chain couples TRBV2 to TRBJ1-6; D call uncertain. The CDR3 consists of 15 residues. The germline V gene encodes CDR1 SNHLY and CDR2 FYNNEI. V was trimmed by 5 bases and J by 8 bases, leaving 16 bases between them. The CDR3, as DNA: TGTGCCAGCAGTACTCAAGGAAAGGAGGATTCACCCCTCCACTTT. This gives the protein CASSTQGKEDSPLHF.

This chain uses TRBV10-3 with TRBJ2-7; D not certain. The CDR3 consists of 13 residues. Germline-derived CDR1 and CDR2 are ENHRY and SYGVKD. The V and J ends lost 6 bases and 1 base respectively, with 10 bases between them. CDR3 protein: CAISNLGSYEQYF. The CDR3 nucleotides are TGTGCCATCAGCAATCTAGGATCCTACGAGCAGTACTTC.

This chain connects TRBV28 to TRBJ2-7; TRBD2 matches 9 bases. CDR3 size: 15 residues. V lost 5 bases, J lost 7 bases, and 12 bases stayed unmatched. Germline-derived CDR1 and CDR2 are MDHEN and SYDVKM. In DNA form, the CDR3 reads TGTGCCAGCAGTCCAGGACTAGCGAGGGCTAGGGAGCAGTACTTC. As protein: CASSPGLARAREQYF.

The rearrangement links TRBV4-2 to TRBJ1-2, with D possibly TRBD1 on 5 matching bases. Trimming removed 0 bases from V and 2 bases from J, with 7 bases in between. Germline values: CDR1 LGHNA, CDR2 YNFKEQ. This CDR3 spans 14 amino acids. CDR3 DNA: TGTGCCAGCAGCCAAGACGCAGGGAACTATGGCTACACCTTC. Residues: CASSQDAGNYGYTF.

The chain couples TRBV18 to TRBJ2-3; 8 bases match TRBD2. Trimming cost V 1 base and J 0 bases; bases outside gene matches: 3. CDR3 length: 16 residues. CDR1 and CDR2 (germline): KGHSH, LQKENI. The CDR3 loop is CASSPRLAGSTDTQYF. The CDR3 DNA reads as TGTGCCAGCTCACCACGCCTAGCGGGTAGCACAGATACGCAGTATTTT.

The chain couples TRBV9 to TRBJ1-2; 7 nucleotides match TRBD1. Germline loops: CDR1 SGDLS, CDR2 YYNGEE. The CDR3 length is 15 residues. The V gene end was trimmed by 4 bases and the J gene end by 5 bases; junction bases not matched to a gene: 11. DNA for the CDR3: TGTGCCAGCAGCCCAAACCCTGGGACAGCTTATGGCTACACCTTC. Amino acid sequence: CASSPNPGTAYGYTF.

This sequence joins TRBV6-4 and TRBJ2-2, with 9 bases matching TRBD2. Germline-derived CDR1 and CDR2 are MRHNA and SNTAGT. V dropped 3 bases and J dropped 4; count of bases not matched to a gene: 0. The CDR3 contains 14 residues. CDR3 protein: CASSEAGGTGELFF. Written as DNA, the CDR3 is TGTGCCAGCAGTGAAGCGGGGGGCACCGGGGAGCTGTTTTTT.

Judged by abundance, this clone is medium-sized (0.01 to 0.1%). The rearrangement links TRBV4-1 to TRBJ2-7; tentative D call: TRBD2 (6 bases). Germline V gene lookup returns CDR1 MGHRA and CDR2 YSYEKL. Trimming removed 0 bases from V and 2 bases from J, with 14 bases in between. This CDR3 is built from 16 residues. The CDR3 sequence: CASSQDKTGETYEQYF. In DNA form, the CDR3 reads TGCGCCAGCAGCCAAGATAAAACGGGAGAGACCTACGAGCAGTACTTC.

The rearrangement uses TRBV4-3 and TRBJ2-1; 14 bases line up with TRBD2. CDR3 length equals 19 residues. J lost 9 bases, V lost 0 bases, and 13 bases had no gene match. Germline lookup yields CDR1 LGHNA and CDR2 YSLEER. CDR3 sequence (DNA): TGCGCCAGCAGCCAAGATCTACTAGGAGGGACTAGCGGGAGAACTGAGCAGTTCTTC. Amino acid sequence: CASSQDLLGGTSGRTEQFF.

The chain recombines TRBV27 with TRBJ2-5; 8 bases align to TRBD2. Germline CDR1 MNHEY, CDR2 SMNVEV (reference sequence). V lost 4 bases and J lost 5; bases outside the gene matches: 3. The CDR3 length is 13 residues. DNA for the CDR3: TGTGCCAGCAGTTATCGGGAGGGGGAGACCCAGTACTTC. This sequence encodes CASSYREGETQYF.

This clone was counted between two and nine times. J is TRBJ1-1 and V is TRBV30; D perhaps matches TRBD1 (5 bases). The germline CDR1 and CDR2 sequences are GTSNPN and SVGIG (reference sequence). The CDR3 contains 14 residues. V shed 3 bases and J shed 9 bases, with 20 bases lying between them. The CDR3 reads CAWRGTTGVLKAFF. The DNA of the CDR3 is TGTGCCTGGAGGGGCACTACAGGAGTCTTAAAAGCTTTCTTT.

The rearrangement uses TRBV29-1 and TRBJ2-3, with 13 nucleotides matching TRBD2. V lost 0 bases and J lost 1; bases outside the gene matches: 4. In germline, CDR1 is SQVTM, CDR2 ANQGSEA. The CDR3 sequence is 17 residues long. Here the CDR3 reads CSVEDWGLAGRTDTQYF. CDR3 DNA sequence: TGCAGCGTTGAAGATTGGGGACTAGCGGGACGCACAGATACGCAGTATTTT.

The rearrangement links TRBV27 to TRBJ1-6, with no clear D. CDR3 length: 15 amino acids. Trimming removed 5 bases from V and 10 bases from J, with 18 bases in between. The V gene's germline CDR1 is MNHEY and CDR2 SMNVEV (reference sequence). CDR3 nucleotides: TGTGCCAGCAGTCCGGGGAACACCGGCGGCTCACCCCTCCACTTT. This gives the protein CASSPGNTGGSPLHF.

This chain connects TRBV11-3 to TRBJ1-1; tentative D call: TRBD1 (6 bases). The V end lost 4 bases, the J end lost 2 bases, and 11 bases lay between the germline ends. The germline CDR1 and CDR2 sequences are SGHNT and YENEEA. CDR3 size: 14 residues. The CDR3 DNA sequence: TGTGCCAGCAGCTCAGGACAGCTTAACACTGAAGCTTTCTTT. It encodes CASSSGQLNTEAFF. Full variable domain (remainder filled in from reference TRBV11-3 and TRBJ1-1): EAGVVQSPRYKIIEKKQPVAFWCNPISGHNTLYWYLQNLGQGPELLIRYENEEAVDDSQLPKDRFSAERLKGVDSTLKIQPAELGDSAVYLCASSSGQLNTEAFFGQGTRLTVV.

This clone was found a few times. The chain uses TRBV5-1 and TRBJ1-1; D is undetermined. The CDR3 has 15 residues. Trimming took 4 bases from V and 1 from J, leaving 14 bases between them. Germline loops: CDR1 SGHRS, CDR2 YFSETQ. CDR3 in DNA: TGCGCCAGCAGCCCTGCGGAACACAAGAACACTGAAGCTTTCTTT. Translation gives CASSPAEHKNTEAFF.